The present TCR beta chain was sequenced within a study of molecular identifiers for immune sequencing clone quantification. Findings of the study overall: In CMV-specific effectors, clones above 20 copies held over 99% of molecules; naive, under 1%. The study reportedly detected spiked Jurkat TCR RNA from one cell among about 1 million naive cells.

The CDR3 loop spans 16 amino acids. V lost 1 base to trimming and J lost 10 bases; unmatched junction nucleotides: 10. Germline CDR1 MGHRA, CDR2 YSYEKL. One entry per CDR3 protein, called by TCRdb with MiXCR from the PCR reads. The sample lists approximately 550,000 distinct CDR3 sequences, around 23% occurring once. Naive CD8 T cells underwent sorting with the CD8+CD4-CCR7+CD45RA+ definition. For this clonotype: No antigen is known for it.

This chain uses TRBV4-1 with TRBJ1-4, with 9 bases matching TRBD1. Material: naive CD8+ T cells from blood, with Jurkat cell RNA spiked in. The subset denotes: FACS-sorted CD8+CD4-CCR7+CD45RA+ naive T cells. The receptor's source is a human donor in good health. Some libraries in this study had Jurkat cell RNA spiked in. The CDR3 reads CASSQGSTGGDAKLFF. The CDR3 DNA reads as TGCGCCAGCAGCCAAGGCTCCACAGGGGGCGACGCAAAACTGTTTTTT.